These 18 T cell receptor beta chains were all obtained from the same sample, sequenced in a study of vaccination and CD4 T cells after COVID-19. An Oncomine TCR Beta short-read assay was used to sequence the DNA from cultured CD4+ T cells. TCRdb reprocessed the PCR reads via MiXCR and lists one record per CDR3 protein. Here the sample spans about 19,000 distinct CDR3 sequences, around 52% being singletons. Treatment denoted: approximately nine-day PBMC culture with coronavirus spike peptide pools or control peptides (ViraFEST assay). The antigens these receptors bind are not known. Sequences were obtained from CD4+ T cells from blood, cultured in vitro. The receptors come from a human donor who had recovered from COVID-19.

This clonotype showed up just a few times. For the CDR3, the DNA is TGCAGTGCTAGAGAGGGGGACCCCCTTATATCTGGCTACACCTTC. It encodes CSAREGDPLISGYTF. This chain connects TRBV20-1 to TRBJ1-2, with D tentatively TRBD1 (5 bases). The germline V gene has CDR1 DFQATT and CDR2 SNEGSKA (reference sequence). The CDR3 totals 15 residues. V lost 0 bases to trimming and J lost 7 bases, with 18 bases between them.

This clonotype is a singleton in its sample. J is TRBJ1-5 and V is TRBV28; D unresolved. V lost 8 bases, J lost 3 bases, and 5 bases lay in between. This CDR3 spans 11 amino acids. CDR1 and CDR2 from the germline V gene are MDHEN and SYDVKM. The CDR3 here is CASRSNQPQHF. CDR3 coding DNA: TGTGCCAGCCGATCCAATCAGCCCCAGCATTTT.

The rearrangement links TRBV6-1 to TRBJ1-1, with a possible D match to TRBD1 (6 bases). V was pared by 7 bases and J by 3 bases, with 24 bases between. The V gene's germline CDR1 is MNHNS and CDR2 SASEGT. CDR3 length: 17 residues. CDR3 amino acids: CASTLSGTQTGHTEAFF. CDR3 DNA sequence: TGTGCCAGCACCTTGTCGGGTACGCAGACAGGACACACTGAAGCTTTCTTT.

The chain is built from TRBV20-1 and TRBJ2-1; TRBD2 matches at 8 bases. V dropped 6 bases and J dropped 6; count of bases not matched to a gene: 10. Looked up from germline, CDR1 is DFQATT and CDR2 is SNEGSKA (reference sequence). The CDR3 length is 14 residues. CDR3 protein: CSASREGRSNEQFF. Here the CDR3 DNA reads TGCAGTGCGTCTCGGGAGGGCCGGTCCAATGAGCAGTTCTTC.

This clonotype was counted only a few times. This sequence joins TRBV19 and TRBJ1-2; 7 bases map to TRBD1. There are 13 residues in the CDR3. CDR1 is LNHDA and CDR2 is SQIVND in the germline V gene (reference sequence). The trim removed 4 bases at V and 8 bases at J, leaving 7 bases unmatched. The CDR3 DNA follows: TGTGCCAGTAGTACTTACAGGGGCGACGGCTACACCTTC. As protein: CASSTYRGDGYTF. Supplemented by reference TRBV19 and TRBJ1-2, the full variable domain reads DGGITQSPKYLFRKEGQNVTLSCEQNLNHDAMYWYRQDPGQGLRLIYYSQIVNDFQKGDIAEGYSVSREKKESFPLTVTSAQKNPTAFYLCASSTYRGDGYTFGSGTRLTVV.

This sequence joins TRBV24-1 and TRBJ2-3; 11 nucleotides match TRBD2. Germline V lookup: CDR1 KGHDR, CDR2 SFDVKD. The CDR3 runs 15 residues. The V segment lost 2 bases and the J segment 5 bases; nucleotides outside the gene matches: 2. CDR3 protein: CATSDSGLAGDTQYF. The CDR3, as DNA: TGTGCCACCAGTGATTCCGGACTAGCGGGAGATACGCAGTATTTT.

This chain links TRBV5-5 with TRBJ1-6, with D possibly matching TRBD1 (5 bases). Trimming shortened V by 2 bases and J by 10 bases, and 13 bases separated the two germline ends. The CDR3 is made up of 14 amino acids. Germline V gene data show CDR1 as SGHKS and CDR2 as YYEKEE (reference sequence). The CDR3 is CASSFGQGRSPLHF. CDR3 bases: TGTGCCAGCAGCTTCGGGCAGGGCCGGTCACCCCTCCACTTT.

The V and J genes are TRBV5-5 and TRBJ2-5; D ambiguous. This CDR3 is 14 amino acids long. CDR1 and CDR2 (germline): SGHKS, YYEKEE (reference sequence). Trimming left V 0 bases short and J 3 bases short, with 9 bases between. For the CDR3, the DNA is TGTGCCAGCAGCTTGGGACAACCAAAAGAGACCCAGTACTTC. Encoded protein: CASSLGQPKETQYF.

This rearrangement joins TRBV2 to TRBJ2-7; 10 bases agree with TRBD1. This CDR3 region has 12 residues. CDR1 is SNHLY, CDR2 FYNNEI, per germline. V lost 4 bases, J lost 6 bases, and 0 bases stayed unmatched. The CDR3, as DNA: TGTGCCAGCAGTGGGACAGGGGGCGAGCAGTACTTC. Its translation: CASSGTGGEQYF.

The chain joins TRBV19 to TRBJ1-2; D remains ambiguous. This CDR3 comprises 14 residues. V dropped 3 bases and J dropped 4 bases, with 12 bases sitting between them. Germline CDR1 and CDR2: LNHDA and SQIVND (reference sequence). The CDR3 region has the DNA TGTGCCAGTAGTATTCGGGCCAGAGGCTATGGCTACACCTTC. Translation: CASSIRARGYGYTF.

The rearrangement uses TRBV6-7 and TRBJ1-2; no clear D gene. TRBV6-7 falls under the ORF class, with uncertain function. The germline V and J ends were trimmed by 7 bases and 6 bases, with 12 bases remaining between them. This CDR3 spans 12 amino acids. The CDR3, as DNA: TGTGCCAGCAACAAGGTGGGAGATGGCTACACCTTC. Its translation is CASNKVGDGYTF.

The V and J genes are TRBV15 and TRBJ2-2, with 8 bases matching TRBD2. Germline lookup yields CDR1 LNHNV and CDR2 YYDKDF (reference sequence). V shed 5 bases and J 4 bases; nucleotides not matched to a gene: 9. This CDR3 spans 16 amino acids. CDR3 region: CATSGGSGSVTGELFF. Written as DNA, the CDR3 is TGTGCCACCAGCGGAGGGAGCGGGAGCGTCACCGGGGAGCTGTTTTTT.

This chain links TRBV28 with TRBJ1-2, with a possible D match to TRBD1 (6 bases). V lost 2 bases and J lost 4, with 8 bases in between. CDR3 length: 13 residues. Germline assignment: CDR1 MDHEN and CDR2 SYDVKM. The CDR3 nucleotides are TGTGCCAGCAGTTTAAGGGGGACCTATGGCTACACCTTC. It yields the protein CASSLRGTYGYTF.

The CDR3 is CASTRTGETGELFF. Here the CDR3 DNA reads TGTGCCAGCACCCGGACAGGGGAAACCGGGGAGCTGTTTTTT. V is TRBV6-1 and J is TRBJ2-2, with 9 bases aligning to TRBD1. CDR3 length: 14 amino acids. V was clipped by 7 bases and J by 5 bases; unmatched bases: 5. Germline CDR1 and CDR2: MNHNS and SASEGT.

This chain connects TRBV12-3 or TRBV12-4 to TRBJ1-5; 9 bases fit TRBD1. V gave up 6 bases and J gave up 0 bases; unmatched junction bases: 12. CDR3 size: 18 residues. CDR3 sequence: CASSTGQGTLYSNQPQHF. CDR3 coding DNA: TGTGCCAGCAGCACGGGACAGGGTACGCTTTATAGCAATCAGCCCCAGCATTTT.

This clonotype has only a few counts. This chain links TRBV6-1 with TRBJ2-7; 8 nucleotides agree with TRBD2. Germline lookup yields CDR1 MNHNS and CDR2 SASEGT. V shed 6 bases and J 2 bases; nucleotides not matched to a gene: 9. There are 15 residues in the CDR3. The CDR3 sequence: CASSSEQREPYEQYF. In DNA form, the CDR3 reads TGTGCCAGCAGCTCGGAGCAGCGGGAGCCCTACGAGCAGTACTTC.

This clonotype was recorded a few times. V gene TRBV7-8 combines with J gene TRBJ2-3; D possibly corresponds to TRBD2 (6 bases). Deletions cut 7 bases from V and 1 base from J, with 12 bases between. The CDR3 has 14 amino acids. From germline, CDR1 is SGHVS and CDR2 FQNEAQ. CDR3 bases: TGTGCCAGCAACGGGGGAGTGGGCACAGATACGCAGTATTTT. Its protein product is CASNGGVGTDTQYF.

V gene TRBV11-3 combines with J gene TRBJ2-3, with 11 nucleotides matching TRBD2. This CDR3 contains 15 residues. Germline CDR1 and CDR2: SGHNT and YENEEA. V was pared by 5 bases and J by 3 bases, with 4 bases of the junction left unmatched. This CDR3 reads CASSHLAGGTDTQYF. DNA for the CDR3: TGTGCCAGCAGCCACTTAGCGGGGGGGACAGATACGCAGTATTTT.